The clone carrying this TCR beta chain was picked up a small number of times. Its antigen is not identified. The record originates from a study of response to subunit inactivated influenza vaccine. Germline values: CDR1 MDHEN, CDR2 SYDVKM. V dropped 6 bases and J dropped 6; count of bases not matched to a gene: 10. The CDR3 contains 16 residues. TCRdb processed the RT-PCR reads anew with MiXCR; each CDR3 protein has one entry. The sample carries approximately 480,000 distinct CDR3 sequences, approximately 11% recorded once. Study findings and constraints: Seasonal influenza vaccination, on each occasion, was suggested by the authors to recruit few new T cells.

This specimen was PBMCs from blood, taken roughly 6 weeks after vaccination. The TCR originated in a man aged 45 to 65 who received an inactivated influenza vaccine. V gene TRBV28 combines with J gene TRBJ2-7; 14 bases are shared with TRBD2. CDR3 DNA: TGTGCCAGCAGCTTACCGGGACTAGCGGGAGTTGGCGAGCAGTACTTC. Translating it yields CASSLPGLAGVGEQYF.